The 27 T cell receptor beta chains given below trace back to one sample, sequenced in a study of OX40 agonist ivuxolimab in advanced cancers. The assay was immunoSEQ multiplex PCR, and TCRdb's table has in-frame clones only and misses some. The sample carries under 100,000 clones, around 92% recorded once. The source material was CD4+ or CD8+ T cells sorted from blood, sampled in a trial of the OX40 agonist ivuxolimab. All receptors come from an adult with an advanced solid tumor such as melanoma, head and neck, liver or kidney cancer.

In its sample, this clone was seen once. This rearrangement joins TRBV14 to TRBJ2-3; 10 nucleotides align to TRBD1. From germline, CDR1 is SGHDN and CDR2 FVKESK. The CDR3 is 17 amino acids. The V segment lost 4 bases and the J segment 0 bases; nucleotides outside the gene matches: 7. The CDR3 region has the DNA TGTGCCAGCAGCCCCGGGACAGGGGAGATTAGCACAGATACGCAGTATTTT. It codes for CASSPGTGEISTDTQYF.

This clone appeared a few times. The chain recombines TRBV7-9 with TRBJ1-2; D unclear. The germline gives CDR1 SEHNR, CDR2 FQNEAQ (reference sequence). CDR3 length equals 14 residues. Trimming took off 0 bases at V and 7 bases at J, with 12 bases between the two ends. The CDR3 sequence: CASSLAQPIPGYTF. The CDR3 nucleotides are TGTGCCAGCAGCTTAGCGCAACCTATCCCTGGCTACACCTTC.

This clone was counted a single time. Written as DNA, the CDR3 is TGTGCCAGTACCCCAAGTCTGCAAAATCAGCCCCAGCATTTT. Protein sequence: CASTPSLQNQPQHF. The V call is TRBV19, the J call TRBJ1-5; no definite D call. The length of the CDR3 is 14 residues. The V end lost 7 bases, the J end lost 4 bases, and 14 bases lay between the germline ends. CDR1 and CDR2 from the germline V gene are LNHDA and SQIVND (reference sequence).

J is TRBJ2-1 and V is TRBV30; D is possibly TRBD1 (5 bases). The CDR3 is 14 residues long. Between the trimmed V and J ends, which lost 3 bases and 2 bases, there was a span of 11 bases. CDR1 is GTSNPN and CDR2 is SVGIG in the germline V gene (reference sequence). For the CDR3, the DNA is TGTGCCTGGAGGCAGGGCGTCACCTACAATGAGCAGTTCTTC. It yields the protein CAWRQGVTYNEQFF.

The chain combines TRBV4-3 with TRBJ2-1; D unclear. The germline V gene encodes CDR1 LGHNA and CDR2 YSLEER. V lost 1 base, J lost 4 bases, and 8 bases lay in between. The CDR3 is made up of 14 amino acids. CDR3 nucleotide sequence: TGCGCCAGCAGCCAAGCTGGGAAATACAATGAGCAGTTCTTC. Amino acid sequence: CASSQAGKYNEQFF.

To note about this clone: At one of its ends the junction is not consistent with the germline gene, which may arise from a read error. V usage is TRBV2 and J usage is TRBJ2-4; no definite D call. From germline, CDR1 is SNHLY and CDR2 FYNNEI. CDR3 size: 12 residues. CDR3 sequence: CASSVGGNLQYF. The DNA of the CDR3 is TGTGCCAGCAGTGTGGGCGGAAACCTTCAGTACTTC.

The rearrangement uses TRBV5-1 and TRBJ2-6, with 7 positions matching TRBD1. The CDR3 has 14 residues. The germline CDR1 and CDR2 sequences are SGHRS and YFSETQ. J lost 2 bases, V lost 7 bases, and 3 bases had no gene match. The CDR3 DNA reads TGCGCCAGCTGTACAGGGGCTGGGGCCAACGTCCTGACTTTC. Translating gives CASCTGAGANVLTF.

This rearrangement joins TRBV10-3 to TRBJ1-2; the D is unclear. Germline V gives CDR1 ENHRY, CDR2 SYGVKD. The V end was cut by 4 bases, the J end by 2 bases, with 8 bases between. This CDR3 contains 13 residues. CDR3 region: CAISAGGNYGYTF. DNA for the CDR3: TGTGCCATCAGTGCGGGAGGGAACTATGGCTACACCTTC.

The chain couples TRBV5-1 to TRBJ1-2, with TRBD1 as a possible D gene (6 bases). The V gene's germline CDR1 is SGHRS and CDR2 YFSETQ. There are 15 residues in the CDR3. The germline V and J ends were trimmed by 5 bases and 4 bases, with 18 bases remaining between them. Written as DNA, the CDR3 is TGCGCCAGCAGGTCGGCTACAGGGCTGGTCTATGGCTACACCTTC. Translated: CASRSATGLVYGYTF.

This sequence joins TRBV20-1 and TRBJ2-3; D gene ambiguous. Germline CDR1 and CDR2: DFQATT and SNEGSKA (reference sequence). This CDR3 has 11 amino acids. V was trimmed by 2 bases and J by 2 bases, leaving 2 bases between them. CDR3 sequence: CSARYTDTQYF. CDR3 nucleotides: TGCAGTGCTAGATACACAGATACGCAGTATTTT.

The chain joins TRBV30 to TRBJ2-7; 10 nucleotides line up with TRBD2. Per the germline V gene, CDR1 is GTSNPN and CDR2 is SVGIG (reference sequence). The trim removed 3 bases at V and 4 bases at J, leaving 9 bases unmatched. The CDR3 is 15 amino acids. The CDR3 here is CAWRIASGRIYEQYF. DNA of the CDR3: TGTGCCTGGAGGATTGCTAGCGGGAGAATATACGAGCAGTACTTC.

The chain is built from TRBV6-1 and TRBJ1-2; 7 bases map to TRBD1. Losses at the gene ends were 6 bases for V and 4 bases for J; bases not matched to a gene: 8. Germline CDR1 reads MNHNS; CDR2 reads SASEGT. The CDR3 is 14 amino acids. The CDR3 bases are TGTGCCAGCAGGAGGGACAGTAATATCTATGGCTACACCTTC. It is translated as CASRRDSNIYGYTF.

V usage is TRBV4-3 and J usage is TRBJ2-1; tentative D call: TRBD2 (7 bases). The CDR3 covers 17 residues. Trimming removed 0 bases at V and 4 bases at J, with 16 bases between. CDR1 and CDR2 from the germline V gene are LGHNA and YSLEER. This chain's CDR3 is CASSQDLAAGAYNEQFF. The CDR3 DNA reads TGCGCCAGCAGCCAAGATCTGGCGGCGGGGGCATACAATGAGCAGTTCTTC.

The chain has TRBV4-3 and TRBJ1-2; D not certain. Looked up from germline, CDR1 is LGHNA and CDR2 is YSLEER. The V end was cut by 4 bases, the J end by 2 bases, with 8 bases between. The CDR3 length is 13 residues. The CDR3 region has the DNA TGCGCCAGCAGCCGGGAGGCCAACTATGGCTACACCTTC. It yields the protein CASSREANYGYTF.

Note on this clone: Germline and junction disagree at one end, which may indicate a read error. DNA for the CDR3: TGTGCTAGCAGCTTAGGCCGAGAGGCAGAGCAGTACTTC. Protein product: CASSLGREAEQYF. The V gene is TRBV7-7, the J gene TRBJ2-7; D gene unclear. There are 13 residues in the CDR3. Germline V gene data show CDR1 as SSHAT and CDR2 as FNYEAQ (reference sequence).

The V and J genes are TRBV6-6 and TRBJ2-7, with D tentatively TRBD1 (5 bases). CDR3 length equals 14 residues. Looked up from germline, CDR1 is MNHNY and CDR2 is SVGAGI (reference sequence). Trimming stripped 9 bases from V and 3 bases from J, with 18 bases between. CDR3 DNA sequence: TGTGCCAGTCACCCTTTTCGGCAGGGCTACGAGCAGTACTTC. Translation: CASHPFRQGYEQYF.

This chain joins TRBV6-1 and TRBJ1-1, with 7 bases aligning to TRBD1. The CDR3 consists of 14 residues. V trimming: 3 bases; J trimming: 7 bases; junction bases outside the gene matches: 8. CDR1 and CDR2 from the germline V gene are MNHNS and SASEGT. The CDR3 loop is CASSDFSGDSEAFF. The CDR3 coding sequence is TGTGCCAGCAGTGACTTTAGCGGGGACAGTGAAGCTTTCTTT.

V is TRBV7-9 and J is TRBJ2-1; D is perhaps TRBD1 (5 bases). This CDR3 contains 12 residues. Between the trimmed V and J ends, which lost 1 base and 7 bases, there was a span of 5 bases. The germline gives CDR1 SEHNR, CDR2 FQNEAQ (reference sequence). CDR3 DNA sequence: TGTGCCAGCAGCTTAGACAGGAATGAGCAGTTCTTC. Translated: CASSLDRNEQFF. The whole variable domain, filled in from reference TRBV7-9 and TRBJ2-1, reads DTGVSQNPRHKITKRGQNVTFRCDPISEHNRLYWYRQTLGQGPEFLTYFQNEAQLEKSRLLSDRFSAERPKGSFSTLEIQRTEQGDSAMYLCASSLDRNEQFFGPGTRLTVL.

The CDR3 nucleotides read TGTGCCACCTCGACTAGCGGTAGCACAGATACGCAGTATTTT. Its protein is CATSTSGSTDTQYF. This rearrangement joins TRBV10-3 to TRBJ2-3; 9 bases are shared with TRBD2. V dropped 10 bases and J dropped 0; count of bases not matched to a gene: 5. CDR1 ENHRY and CDR2 SYGVKD come from the germline V gene. CDR3 size: 14 residues.

V is TRBV7-2 and J is TRBJ2-5; unclear D gene. The CDR3 runs 15 residues. The V gene's germline CDR1 is SGHTA and CDR2 FQGNSA. The V gene lost 5 bases and the J gene lost 1 base, with 14 bases spanning the gap. The CDR3 is CASSPILGLQETQYF. DNA for the CDR3: TGTGCCAGCAGCCCTATCCTAGGGCTCCAAGAGACCCAGTACTTC.

This rearrangement joins TRBV15 to TRBJ2-3, with 7 bases fitting TRBD2. Germline CDR1 and CDR2: LNHNV and YYDKDF (reference sequence). CDR3 length equals 16 residues. After removal of 6 bases from V and 8 bases from J, the junction contained 17 bases not matched to a gene. The CDR3 DNA reads TGTGCCACCAGGGTCCTGGCTAGCGGACCGTGGGGTACGCAGTATTTT. Translating it yields CATRVLASGPWGTQYF.

This clone is a singleton in its sample. The chain has TRBV7-2 and TRBJ1-5; D is undetermined. V lost 2 bases and J lost 0, with 8 bases in between. CDR3 length: 15 residues. The germline CDR1 and CDR2 sequences are SGHTA and FQGNSA. CDR3 bases: TGTGCCAGCAGCTTACACCGGTCTAGCAATCAGCCCCAGCATTTT. Translation gives CASSLHRSSNQPQHF.

V is TRBV29-1 and J is TRBJ1-1, with no clear D. Germline V gene data show CDR1 as SQVTM and CDR2 as ANQGSEA. The V gene lost 7 bases and the J gene lost 2 bases, with 23 bases spanning the gap. The CDR3 has 16 residues. In nucleotides, the CDR3 is TGCAGCGCCTCGTTGGGGAAGGGCCTGGGAAACACTGAAGCTTTCTTT. It is translated as CSASLGKGLGNTEAFF.

On this clone: The junction and the germline gene differ at one end; a read error may be behind it. The chain is built from TRBV7-2 and TRBJ2-7; 7 bases are a match to TRBD2. The CDR3 runs 12 residues. Looked up from germline, CDR1 is SGHTA and CDR2 is FQGNSA. CDR3 in DNA: TGTGCCAGCAGCTTACAGGCCCCGGGACTACAATTC. Encoded protein: CASSLQAPGLQF.

Written as DNA, the CDR3 is TGCGCCAGCAGCTTGGGGACACTCCCCTCGAACACTGAAGCTTTCTTT. It translates to CASSLGTLPSNTEAFF. The rearrangement links TRBV5-1 to TRBJ1-1, with D tentatively TRBD1 (5 bases). In germline, CDR1 is SGHRS, CDR2 YFSETQ. This CDR3 region has 16 residues. V was cut by 0 bases and J by 1 base, with 13 bases left in between.

The V and J genes are TRBV11-3 and TRBJ2-3; D unclear. Trimming pared 0 bases from V and 4 bases from J, leaving 17 bases between. This CDR3 region has 17 residues. In germline, CDR1 is SGHNT, CDR2 YENEEA. DNA for the CDR3: TGTGCCAGCAGCTTAGACGCCCCCTGGAAGGGCGCAGATACGCAGTATTTT. Protein: CASSLDAPWKGADTQYF.

The gene calls are TRBV29-1 and TRBJ1-5, with TRBD1 as a possible D gene (5 bases). V was clipped by 4 bases and J by 3 bases, with 7 bases between them. CDR1 and CDR2 from the germline V gene are SQVTM and ANQGSEA. This CDR3 comprises 12 residues. Written as DNA, the CDR3 is TGCAGCGTTGGACAGCTCAATCAGCCCCAGCATTTT. The encoded protein is CSVGQLNQPQHF.